Below are 17 T cell receptor beta chains sequenced from a single sample in a study of T cell repertoires in ileal Crohn's disease. Clones were sequenced by immunoSEQ multiplex PCR, and TCRdb holds only the in-frame ones, with some missing. The data show around 8,600 clones, around 77% seen once. The sequenced sample was ileal tissue. The source is an adult with Crohn's disease.

The CDR3 reads CASSLDNRGGTGELFF. In nucleotides, the CDR3 is TGTGCCAGCAGCTTAGATAACAGGGGCGGCACCGGGGAGCTGTTTTTT. This chain joins TRBV7-8 and TRBJ2-2; 7 bases are a match to TRBD1. The trim removed 1 base at V and 4 bases at J, leaving 6 bases unmatched. Germline lookup yields CDR1 SGHVS and CDR2 FQNEAQ. The length of the CDR3 is 16 residues.

In the case of this clone: Other DNA sequences in the sample encode the same CDR3. The rearrangement joins TRBV10-2 to TRBJ2-7; 7 bases map to TRBD2. The V and J ends lost 0 bases and 5 bases, in that order; junction bases with no gene match: 16. CDR3 length: 18 residues. Germline V CDR1 and CDR2: WSHSY, SAAADI. CDR3 residues: CASSESTAFSSGLNEQYF. CDR3 nucleotides: TGCGCCAGCAGTGAGTCGACCGCTTTTAGTAGCGGGTTAAACGAGCAGTACTTC.

This clone was seen a few times. The V call is TRBV18, the J call TRBJ1-4; TRBD1 aligns across 7 bases. The CDR3 runs 15 residues. V shed 5 bases, J shed 4 bases, and the junction held 7 bases outside the gene matches. Germline assignment: CDR1 KGHSH and CDR2 LQKENI. CDR3 loop: CASSSTGDLNEKLFF. CDR3 coding DNA: TGTGCCAGCTCATCCACAGGGGATCTTAATGAAAAACTGTTTTTT. Looking up the rest from reference TRBV18 and TRBJ1-4 gives the full variable domain: NAGVMQNPRHLVRRRGQEARLRCSPMKGHSHVYWYRQLPEEGLKFMVYLQKENIIDESGMPKERFSAEFPKEGPSILRIQQVVRGDSAAYFCASSSTGDLNEKLFFGSGTQLSVL.

The chain combines TRBV28 with TRBJ2-7; 9 bases map to TRBD2. Trimming at V came to 3 bases and at J to 2 bases, leaving 5 bases not matched to a gene. Germline CDR1 reads MDHEN; CDR2 reads SYDVKM. CDR3 length: 15 amino acids. CDR3 sequence (DNA): TGTGCCAGCAGTTTCGCCTCTAGCGGGACCTACGAGCAGTACTTC. Amino acid sequence: CASSFASSGTYEQYF. The whole variable domain, remainder taken from reference TRBV28 and TRBJ2-7, is DVKVTQSSRYLVKRTGEKVFLECVQDMDHENMFWYRQDPGLGLRLIYFSYDVKMKEKGDIPEGYSVSREKKERFSLILESASTNQTSMYLCASSFASSGTYEQYFGPGTRLTVT.

J is TRBJ1-2 and V is TRBV7-8; tentative D call: TRBD1 (5 bases). The CDR3 is made up of 14 amino acids. In germline, CDR1 is SGHVS, CDR2 FQNEAQ. With 4 bases removed from V and 5 bases from J, the gap between germline ends came to 14 bases. CDR3 sequence reads: CASSSSHGGYGYTF. DNA of the CDR3: TGTGCCAGCAGCTCCAGCCACGGGGGGTATGGCTACACCTTC. Drawing the rest from reference TRBV7-8 and TRBJ1-2, the complete variable domain is GAGVSQSPRYKVAKRGQDVALRCDPISGHVSLFWYQQALGQGPEFLTYFQNEAQLDKSGLPSDRFFAERPEGSVSTLKIQRTQQEDSAVYLCASSSSHGGYGYTFGSGTRLTVV.

Details on this clone: This sample includes further DNA sequences coding for the same CDR3. J is TRBJ1-4 and V is TRBV9; 9 nucleotides line up with TRBD1. Looked up from germline, CDR1 is SGDLS and CDR2 is YYNGEE. The CDR3 length is 14 residues. V gave up 3 bases and J gave up 10 bases; unmatched junction bases: 7. CDR3 nucleotide sequence: TGTGCCAGCAGCGATCGGGACAGGGAAGGAAAACTGTTTTTT. Its protein product is CASSDRDREGKLFF.

The chain recombines TRBV5-1 with TRBJ2-3, with TRBD1 matching over 9 bases. The CDR3 is 16 residues long. Germline CDR1 SGHRS, CDR2 YFSETQ. The trim removed 1 base at V and 5 bases at J, leaving 8 bases unmatched. The CDR3 protein is CASSLLRTGEGDTQYF. The CDR3 DNA follows: TGCGCCAGCAGCTTGCTCCGGACAGGGGAGGGAGATACGCAGTATTTT.

The V call is TRBV7-6, the J call TRBJ2-7, with 12 bases lining up with TRBD2. The CDR3 totals 16 residues. CDR1 and CDR2 from the germline V gene are SGHVS and FNYEAQ. Trimming at V came to 8 bases and at J to 0 bases, leaving 8 bases not matched to a gene. The CDR3 region is CASGRLAGGSSYEQYF. CDR3 nucleotides: TGTGCCAGCGGTCGCCTAGCGGGAGGGAGCTCCTACGAGCAGTACTTC.

The J gene is TRBJ1-1, the V gene TRBV29-1; perhaps TRBD1 as D (5 bases). The V end was cut by 0 bases, the J end by 0 bases, with 11 bases between. The germline CDR1 and CDR2 sequences are SQVTM and ANQGSEA. This CDR3 is built from 15 residues. The CDR3 here is CSVEDPTALNTEAFF. The CDR3 DNA reads TGCAGCGTTGAAGACCCGACAGCTTTGAACACTGAAGCTTTCTTT.

V gene TRBV7-8 combines with J gene TRBJ1-3; TRBD1 is a possible D gene (5 bases). V lost 2 bases and J lost 6, with 11 bases in between. The CDR3 covers 14 residues. Germline-derived CDR1 and CDR2 are SGHVS and FQNEAQ. As DNA, the CDR3 is TGTGCCAGCAGCTTAAGCAGGGCCGAAAACACCATATATTTT. It encodes CASSLSRAENTIYF. Based on the CDR3 plus reference TRBV7-8 and TRBJ1-3, the full variable domain is GAGVSQSPRYKVAKRGQDVALRCDPISGHVSLFWYQQALGQGPEFLTYFQNEAQLDKSGLPSDRFFAERPEGSVSTLKIQRTQQEDSAVYLCASSLSRAENTIYFGEGSWLTVV.

The genes are TRBV6-6 and TRBJ2-5; 14 bases are shared with TRBD2. The CDR3 runs 13 residues. The germline CDR1 and CDR2 sequences are MNHNY and SVGAGI (reference sequence). Trimming at V came to 10 bases and at J to 9 bases, leaving 7 bases not matched to a gene. This CDR3 reads CAIGTSGSRPQYF. CDR3 DNA sequence: TGTGCCATCGGGACTAGCGGGAGCCGGCCCCAGTACTTC.

The chain has TRBV29-1 and TRBJ1-2, with 10 positions matching TRBD1. Germline assignment: CDR1 SQVTM and CDR2 ANQGSEA. The V gene end was trimmed by 4 bases and the J gene end by 6 bases; junction bases not matched to a gene: 2. This CDR3 region has 12 residues. CDR3 region: CSVGTGGDGYTF. CDR3 DNA sequence: TGCAGCGTTGGGACAGGGGGTGATGGCTACACCTTC.

The J gene is TRBJ2-7, the V gene TRBV5-1; TRBD1 might be the D (6 bases). Per the germline V gene, CDR1 is SGHRS and CDR2 is YFSETQ. The CDR3 covers 14 residues. The V gene lost 0 bases and the J gene lost 3 bases, with 10 bases spanning the gap. The CDR3 protein is CASSLGTAGYEQYF. CDR3 coding DNA: TGCGCCAGCAGCTTGGGGACAGCAGGCTACGAGCAGTACTTC.

The genes are TRBV5-1 and TRBJ1-2, with 7 bases that match TRBD1. Germline trimming cut 4 bases from V and 5 bases from J; bases unmatched to any gene: 8. CDR1 is SGHRS and CDR2 is YFSETQ in the germline V gene. The CDR3 contains 14 residues. Written as DNA, the CDR3 is TGCGCCAGCAGCCCCAGGACAGGAGATTATGGCTACACCTTC. Translating it yields CASSPRTGDYGYTF.

This clone was found a few times. V gene TRBV6-5 combines with J gene TRBJ2-2; 10 nucleotides match TRBD1. Germline CDR1 reads MNHEY; CDR2 reads SVGAGI. The CDR3 totals 15 residues. J gave up 5 bases and V 5 bases, and 5 bases lay outside the gene matches. The CDR3 DNA is TGTGCCAGCAGTCCGGACAGGGGGTTGACCGGGGAGCTGTTTTTT. Protein sequence: CASSPDRGLTGELFF.

The chain recombines TRBV10-1 with TRBJ2-7, with D possibly TRBD1 on 7 matching bases. From germline, CDR1 is WNHNN and CDR2 SYGVQD (reference sequence). Trimming stripped 8 bases from V and 7 bases from J, with 18 bases between. The CDR3 contains 13 residues. CDR3 coding DNA: TGCGCCAGCGGCGGGACAGACCTATGGGAGCAGTACTTC. This encodes CASGGTDLWEQYF.

The chain recombines TRBV5-5 with TRBJ2-2; perhaps TRBD2 as D (6 bases). Trimming left V 1 base short and J 5 bases short, with 12 bases between. Germline V gene lookup returns CDR1 SGHKS and CDR2 YYEKEE (reference sequence). The CDR3 runs to 15 residues. The CDR3: CASSLLAGSTGELFF. CDR3 in DNA: TGTGCCAGCAGCTTGCTGGCGGGAAGTACCGGGGAGCTGTTTTTT.